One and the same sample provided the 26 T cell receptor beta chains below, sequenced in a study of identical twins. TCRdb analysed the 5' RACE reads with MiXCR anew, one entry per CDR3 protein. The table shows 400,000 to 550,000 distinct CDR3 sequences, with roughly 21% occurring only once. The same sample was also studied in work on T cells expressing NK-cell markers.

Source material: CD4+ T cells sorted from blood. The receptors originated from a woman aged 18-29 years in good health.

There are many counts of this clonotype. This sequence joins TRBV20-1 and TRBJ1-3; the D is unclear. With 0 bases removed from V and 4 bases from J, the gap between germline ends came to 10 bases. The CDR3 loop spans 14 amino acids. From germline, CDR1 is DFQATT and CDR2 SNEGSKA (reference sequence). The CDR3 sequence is CSAREGPSGNTIYF. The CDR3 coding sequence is TGCAGTGCTAGAGAGGGTCCATCCGGAAACACCATATATTTT.

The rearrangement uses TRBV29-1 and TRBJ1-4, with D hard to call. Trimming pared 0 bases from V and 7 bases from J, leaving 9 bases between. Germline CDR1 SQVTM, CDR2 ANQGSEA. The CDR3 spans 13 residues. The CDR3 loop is CSVEEGLGEKLFF. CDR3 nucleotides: TGCAGCGTTGAAGAAGGGCTGGGTGAAAAACTGTTTTTT.

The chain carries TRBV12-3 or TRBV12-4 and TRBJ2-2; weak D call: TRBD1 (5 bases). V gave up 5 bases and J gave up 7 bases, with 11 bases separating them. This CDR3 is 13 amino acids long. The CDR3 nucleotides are TGTGCCAGCAGTCAGGGATATGGCGGGGAGCTGTTTTTT. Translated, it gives CASSQGYGGELFF.

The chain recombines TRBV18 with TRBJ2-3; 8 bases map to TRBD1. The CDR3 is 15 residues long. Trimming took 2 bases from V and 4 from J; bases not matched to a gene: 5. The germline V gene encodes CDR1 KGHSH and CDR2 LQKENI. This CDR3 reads CASSPTGGWPDTQYF. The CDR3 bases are TGTGCCAGCTCACCAACAGGGGGGTGGCCAGATACGCAGTATTTT.

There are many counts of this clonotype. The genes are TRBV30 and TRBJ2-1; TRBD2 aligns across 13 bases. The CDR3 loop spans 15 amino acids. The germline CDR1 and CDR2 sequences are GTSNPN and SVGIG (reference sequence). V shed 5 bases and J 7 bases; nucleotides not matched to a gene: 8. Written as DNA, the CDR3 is TGTGCCTGGGTCGGATGGACTAGCGGGAGAAATGAGCAGTTCTTC. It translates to CAWVGWTSGRNEQFF.

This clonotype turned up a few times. The DNA for the CDR3 is TGCGCCAGTGGGACTAGCGACACCGGGGAGCTGTTTTTT. Encoded protein: CASGTSDTGELFF. The chain has TRBV5-1 and TRBJ2-2, with 10 bases matching TRBD2. V was clipped by 8 bases and J by 3 bases; unmatched bases: 1. CDR3 length equals 13 residues. Germline values: CDR1 SGHRS, CDR2 YFSETQ.

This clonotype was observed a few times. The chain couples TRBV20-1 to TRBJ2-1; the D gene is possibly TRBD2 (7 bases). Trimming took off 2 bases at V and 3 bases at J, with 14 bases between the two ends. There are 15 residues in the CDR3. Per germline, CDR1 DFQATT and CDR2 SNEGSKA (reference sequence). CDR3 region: CSARSGERGYNEQFF. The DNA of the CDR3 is TGCAGTGCTAGATCAGGGGAGCGGGGCTACAATGAGCAGTTCTTC.

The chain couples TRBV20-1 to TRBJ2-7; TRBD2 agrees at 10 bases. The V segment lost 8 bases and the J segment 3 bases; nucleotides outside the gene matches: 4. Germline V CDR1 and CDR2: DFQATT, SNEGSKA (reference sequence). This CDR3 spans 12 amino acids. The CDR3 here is CSLLAGNYEQYF. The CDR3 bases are TGCAGTTTACTAGCGGGGAACTACGAGCAGTACTTC.

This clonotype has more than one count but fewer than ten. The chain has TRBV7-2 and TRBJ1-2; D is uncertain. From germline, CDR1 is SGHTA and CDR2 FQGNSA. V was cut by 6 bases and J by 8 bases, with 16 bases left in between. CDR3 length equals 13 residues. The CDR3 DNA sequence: TGTGCCAGCAGACCGGACGGGCTGGGCGGCTACACCTTC. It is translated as CASRPDGLGGYTF.

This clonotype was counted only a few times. CDR3 residues: CASSFGVVETQYF. DNA of the CDR3: TGTGCCAGCAGCTTTGGTGTTGTTGAGACCCAGTACTTC. This chain uses TRBV11-2 with TRBJ2-5; D not resolved. Germline CDR1 reads SGHAT; CDR2 reads FQNNGV. Trimming removed 3 bases from V and 5 bases from J, with 10 bases in between. The CDR3 totals 13 residues.

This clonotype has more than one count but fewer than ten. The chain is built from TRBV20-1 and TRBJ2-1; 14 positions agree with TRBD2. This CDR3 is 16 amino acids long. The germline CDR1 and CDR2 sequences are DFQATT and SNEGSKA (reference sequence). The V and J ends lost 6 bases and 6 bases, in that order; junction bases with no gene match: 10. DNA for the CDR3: TGCAGTGCCGCCGGGACTAGCGGGAGTGTTTCCAATGAGCAGTTCTTC. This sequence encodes CSAAGTSGSVSNEQFF.

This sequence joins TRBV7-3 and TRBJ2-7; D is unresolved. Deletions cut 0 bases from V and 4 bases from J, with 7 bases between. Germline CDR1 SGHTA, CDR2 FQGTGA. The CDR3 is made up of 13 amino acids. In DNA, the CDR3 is TGTGCCAGCAGCTTAACAGCTCAGTACGAGCAGTACTTC. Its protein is CASSLTAQYEQYF.

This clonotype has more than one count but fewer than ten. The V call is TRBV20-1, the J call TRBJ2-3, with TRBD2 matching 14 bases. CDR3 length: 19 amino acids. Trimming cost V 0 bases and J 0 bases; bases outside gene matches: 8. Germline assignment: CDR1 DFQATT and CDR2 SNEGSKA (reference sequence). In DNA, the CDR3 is TGCAGTGCTAGAGATCTGAGACTAGCGGGGGGGCCAAGCACAGATACGCAGTATTTT. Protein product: CSARDLRLAGGPSTDTQYF.

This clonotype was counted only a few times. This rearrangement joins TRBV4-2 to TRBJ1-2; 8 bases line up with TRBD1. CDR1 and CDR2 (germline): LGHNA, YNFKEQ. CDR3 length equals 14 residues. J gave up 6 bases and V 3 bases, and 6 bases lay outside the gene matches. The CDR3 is CASSHPLDRDGYTF. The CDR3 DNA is TGTGCCAGCAGCCATCCTCTGGACAGGGATGGCTACACCTTC.

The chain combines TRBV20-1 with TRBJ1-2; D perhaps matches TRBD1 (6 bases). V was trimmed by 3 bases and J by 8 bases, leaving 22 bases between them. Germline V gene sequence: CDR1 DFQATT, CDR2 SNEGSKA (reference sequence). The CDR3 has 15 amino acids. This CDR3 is CSASGGADTGLGYTF. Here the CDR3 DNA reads TGCAGTGCTAGCGGTGGGGCAGACACAGGGTTGGGCTACACCTTC.

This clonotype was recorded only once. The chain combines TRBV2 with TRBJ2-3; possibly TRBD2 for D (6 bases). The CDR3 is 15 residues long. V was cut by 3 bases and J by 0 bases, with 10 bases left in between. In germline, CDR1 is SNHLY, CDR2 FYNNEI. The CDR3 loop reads CASSEDYASTDTQYF. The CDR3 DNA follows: TGTGCCAGCAGTGAGGACTACGCGAGCACAGATACGCAGTATTTT. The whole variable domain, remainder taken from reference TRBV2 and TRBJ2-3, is EPEVTQTPSHQVTQMGQEVILRCVPISNHLYFYWYRQILGQKVEFLVSFYNNEISEKSEIFDDQFSVERPDGSNFTLKIRSTKLEDSAMYFCASSEDYASTDTQYFGPGTRLTVL.

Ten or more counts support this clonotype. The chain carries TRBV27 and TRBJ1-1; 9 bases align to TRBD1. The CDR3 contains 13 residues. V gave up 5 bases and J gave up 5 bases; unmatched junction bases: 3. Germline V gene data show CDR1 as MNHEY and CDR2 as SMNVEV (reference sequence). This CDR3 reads CASSRTGVTEAFF. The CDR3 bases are TGTGCCAGCAGTCGGACAGGGGTGACTGAAGCTTTCTTT.

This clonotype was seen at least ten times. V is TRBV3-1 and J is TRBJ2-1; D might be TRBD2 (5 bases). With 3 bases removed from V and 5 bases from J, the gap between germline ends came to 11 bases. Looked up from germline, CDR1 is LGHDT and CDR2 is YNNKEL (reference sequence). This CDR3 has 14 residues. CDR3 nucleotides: TGTGCCAGCAGCCATTCTGCGGGTAACAATGAGCAGTTCTTC. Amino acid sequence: CASSHSAGNNEQFF.

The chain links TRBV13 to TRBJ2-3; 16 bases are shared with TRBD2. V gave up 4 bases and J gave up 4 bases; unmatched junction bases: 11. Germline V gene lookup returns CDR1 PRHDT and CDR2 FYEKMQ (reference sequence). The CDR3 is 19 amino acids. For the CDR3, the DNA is TGTGCCAGCAGCTCGCCGGGACTAGCGGGAGGGTTGTCTGCAGATACGCAGTATTTT. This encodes CASSSPGLAGGLSADTQYF.

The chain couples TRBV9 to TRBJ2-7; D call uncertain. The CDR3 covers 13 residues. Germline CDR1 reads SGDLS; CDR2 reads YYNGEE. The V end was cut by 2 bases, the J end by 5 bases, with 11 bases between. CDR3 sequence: CASSVGPSDEQYF. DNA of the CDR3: TGTGCCAGCAGCGTCGGACCGTCCGACGAGCAGTACTTC. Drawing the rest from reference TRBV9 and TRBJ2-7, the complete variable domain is DSGVTQTPKHLITATGQRVTLRCSPRSGDLSVYWYQQSLDQGLQFLIQYYNGEERAKGNILERFSAQQFPDLHSELNLSSLELGDSALYFCASSVGPSDEQYFGPGTRLTVT.

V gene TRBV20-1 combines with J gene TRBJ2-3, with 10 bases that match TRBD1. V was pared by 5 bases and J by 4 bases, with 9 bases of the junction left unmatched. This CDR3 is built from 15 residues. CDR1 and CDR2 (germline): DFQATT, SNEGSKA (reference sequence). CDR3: CSAEPGQGLADTQYF. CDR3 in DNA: TGCAGTGCTGAGCCGGGACAGGGGTTAGCAGATACGCAGTATTTT.

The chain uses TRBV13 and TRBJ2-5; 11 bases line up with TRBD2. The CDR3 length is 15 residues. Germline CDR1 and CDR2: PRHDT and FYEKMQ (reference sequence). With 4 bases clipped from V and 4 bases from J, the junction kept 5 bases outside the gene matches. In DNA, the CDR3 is TGTGCCAGCAGCTCCCCAGGGACTAGCGGAGAGACCCAGTACTTC. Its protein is CASSSPGTSGETQYF.

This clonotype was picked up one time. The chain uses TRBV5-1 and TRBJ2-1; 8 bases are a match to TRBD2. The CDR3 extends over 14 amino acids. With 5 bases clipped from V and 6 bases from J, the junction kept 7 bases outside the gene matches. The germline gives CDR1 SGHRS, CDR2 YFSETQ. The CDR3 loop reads CASSGTRSSNEQFF. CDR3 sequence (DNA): TGCGCCAGCAGTGGGACTAGATCCAGCAATGAGCAGTTCTTC.

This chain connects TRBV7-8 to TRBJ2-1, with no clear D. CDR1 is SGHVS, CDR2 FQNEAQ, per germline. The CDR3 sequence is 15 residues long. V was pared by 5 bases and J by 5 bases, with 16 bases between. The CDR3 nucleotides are TGTGCCAGCAGCAATTGGGGTCCCCCTAACAATGAGCAGTTCTTC. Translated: CASSNWGPPNNEQFF.

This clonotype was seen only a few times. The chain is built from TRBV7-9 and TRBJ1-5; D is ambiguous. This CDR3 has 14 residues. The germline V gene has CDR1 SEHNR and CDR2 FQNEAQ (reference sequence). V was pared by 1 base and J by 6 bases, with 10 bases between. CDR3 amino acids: CASSLGAAGQPQHF. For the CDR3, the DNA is TGTGCCAGCAGCTTAGGAGCGGCCGGTCAGCCCCAGCATTTT.

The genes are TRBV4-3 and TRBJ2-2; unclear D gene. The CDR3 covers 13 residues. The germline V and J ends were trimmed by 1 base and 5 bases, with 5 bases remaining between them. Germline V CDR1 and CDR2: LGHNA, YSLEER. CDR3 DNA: TGCGCCAGCAGCCAAGCGCCAACCGGGGAGCTGTTTTTT. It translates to CASSQAPTGELFF.